The rows below give T cell receptor beta chains drawn from one sample of a study of control samples from healthy donors and cancer patients. Assay used: immunoSEQ multiplex PCR; TCRdb lists only in-frame clones, some missing. The table includes about 130,000 clones, just under 95% detected once. The sequencing input was blood. Every receptor here comes from a man aged 18 to 29 in good health. The conserved cysteine and the conserved F or W are not part of the CDR3 here.

>TRBV6-5|TRBJ2-1
AILAGESSYNEQF
>TRBV7-9|TRBJ1-1
AVAGNTEAF
>TRBV2|TRBJ1-6
ASSGRGEVNSPLH
>TRBV3-1/TRBV3-2|TRBJ2-1
ASSQSWNEQF
>TRBV6-5|TRBJ2-5
ASIMPGLAGGTQY
>TRBV5-1|TRBJ2-5
ASSPRFGRGQETQY
>TRBV4-2|TRBJ1-2
ASSQTQSDDGYT
>TRBV5-1|TRBJ1-3
ASSLDSSGNTIY
>TRBV30|TRBJ2-7
AFNRDSAYEQY
>TRBV5-5|TRBJ1-1
ASRLSTANTEAF
>TRBV2|TRBJ1-1
ASFDTEAF
>TRBV5-1|TRBJ2-7
ASSSRQGTGPYEQY
>TRBV3-1/TRBV3-2|TRBJ2-7
ASSQGLAGYYEQY
>TRBV7-9|TRBJ1-1
ASSQGSGGNTEAF
>TRBV19|TRBJ2-7
ASHGTGSSLYEQY
>TRBV4-1|TRBJ2-3
ASSRKDLLAGEFRRTDTQY
>TRBV6-5|TRBJ1-5
ASSRSKSQPQH
>TRBV2|TRBJ2-1
ASIPTGGLQF
>TRBV6-1|TRBJ1-1
ASSGPGRAHSTEAF
>TRBV3-1/TRBV3-2|TRBJ1-2
ASSQAFTSSSYGYT
>TRBV4-2|TRBJ1-1
ASSLSGFEAF
>TRBV11-3|TRBJ2-5
ASSFSGGAGETQY
>TRBV12-3/TRBV12-4|TRBJ2-7
ASSSSSYEQY
>TRBV6-1|TRBJ1-2
ASSEGGGNYGYT
>TRBV9|TRBJ1-2
ASSGIDRVINGYT
>TRBV5-1|TRBJ1-4
ASSPGGTNEKLF
>TRBV5-6|TRBJ1-2
ASSRGQDLAVYGYT
>TRBV3-1/TRBV3-2|TRBJ2-7
ASSQEGHEQY
>TRBV7-9|TRBJ1-1
ASSRTFGHAEAF
>TRBV6-5|TRBJ2-7
ASSYSGTGDYEQY
>TRBV6-5|TRBJ1-6
ASKTGSPDSPLH
>TRBV10-2|TRBJ1-3
ATPLGNTIY